The 24 T cell receptor beta chains presented below share a single source sample, sequenced in a study of blood T cells in healthy people across ages. Together with a sample-barcoded 5' primer, a J-beta primer mix was included in a second PCR lasting roughly 6 to 12 cycles. Via MiXCR, TCRdb re-called the 5' RACE reads, giving one row per CDR3 protein. The sample lists about 400,000 distinct CDR3 sequences, about half occurring once. The sample consisted of blood. These receptors were obtained from a man aged 60 to 69 in good health.

The table lists this clonotype with a few counts. The rearrangement links TRBV10-3 to TRBJ2-5; 8 bases are shared with TRBD1. The J call may be wrong; the DNA end is better matched by TRBJ2-7. Looked up from germline, CDR1 is ENHRY and CDR2 is SYGVKD. The CDR3 consists of 15 residues. CDR3 sequence (DNA): TGTGCCATCAGTGAGCGACAGGGGTTGGGCTACGAGCAGTACTTC. It yields the protein CAISERQGLGYEQYF.

Details on this clonotype: Its ends do not fully match the called genes, so a read error is possible. This chain uses TRBV7-9 with TRBJ1-1; TRBD1 aligns across 7 bases. This CDR3 has 13 amino acids. Germline V gene lookup returns CDR1 SEHNR and CDR2 FQNEAQ (reference sequence). Here the CDR3 reads CASTLEGATEAFF. CDR3 coding DNA: TGTGCCAGCACCTTAGAGGGGGCCACTGAAGCTTTCTTT.

This sequence joins TRBV6-5 and TRBJ2-5; 9 bases align to TRBD2. Germline V CDR1 and CDR2: MNHEY, SVGAGI. The CDR3 sequence is 13 residues long. Germline trimming cut 6 bases from V and 11 bases from J; bases unmatched to any gene: 10. The CDR3 protein is CASRREGRWEQYF. In nucleotides, the CDR3 is TGTGCCAGCAGGCGGGAGGGCCGATGGGAGCAGTACTTC.

The V gene is TRBV11-2, the J gene TRBJ2-1; a possible D gene is TRBD1 (6 bases). The V gene lost 0 bases and the J gene lost 7 bases, with 10 bases spanning the gap. CDR3 length equals 14 residues. The germline V gene encodes CDR1 SGHAT and CDR2 FQNNGV. The CDR3 protein is CASSLEIQGNEQFF. CDR3 nucleotides: TGTGCCAGCAGCTTAGAGATTCAGGGGAATGAGCAGTTCTTC.

This clonotype has a handful of counts. The chain uses TRBV20-1 and TRBJ2-1; perhaps TRBD2 as D (5 bases). Germline assignment: CDR1 DFQATT and CDR2 SNEGSKA (reference sequence). V was clipped by 4 bases and J by 8 bases, with 18 bases between them. The CDR3 is made up of 14 amino acids. CDR3 in DNA: TGCAGTGCTAAGGACTCTACGGGAAAAGATGAGCAGTTCTTC. Translated: CSAKDSTGKDEQFF.

This clonotype was observed at least ten times. The rearrangement joins TRBV12-3 or TRBV12-4 to TRBJ2-6; D gene uncertain. The CDR3 extends over 17 amino acids. V shed 5 bases and J shed 0 bases, with 14 bases lying between them. The CDR3 is CASSRAGLSSGANVLTF. The CDR3, as DNA: TGTGCCAGCAGTCGGGCCGGTCTAAGCTCTGGGGCCAACGTCCTGACTTTC.

The chain is built from TRBV3-1 and TRBJ2-7, with 12 bases matching TRBD2. The DNA end lines up better with TRBJ2-5; the J call may be wrong. This CDR3 has 16 amino acids. CDR1 is LGHDT, CDR2 YNNKEL, per germline (reference sequence). CDR3 sequence: CASSQSLAGGLETQYF. CDR3 in DNA: TGTGCCAGCAGCCAAAGCCTAGCGGGGGGGCTAGAGACCCAGTACTTC.

This clonotype was observed a few times. V and J are TRBV7-8 and TRBJ2-1, with TRBD2 identical over 8 bases. Germline lookup yields CDR1 SGHVS and CDR2 FQNEAQ. V gave up 5 bases and J gave up 8 bases; unmatched junction bases: 11. The CDR3 totals 15 residues. The DNA of the CDR3 is TGTGCCAGCAGCAACCCGGGGGGGCCAGTCGATGAGCAGTTCTTC. Protein product: CASSNPGGPVDEQFF.

The chain recombines TRBV20-1 with TRBJ2-3, with a weak D call TRBD1 (5 bases). Germline V lookup: CDR1 DFQATT, CDR2 SNEGSKA (reference sequence). The CDR3 length is 13 residues. Trimming pared 6 bases from V and 5 bases from J, leaving 15 bases between. The DNA of the CDR3 is TGCAGTGCCCAAGGGGTGGGCGGAGATACGCAGTATTTT. Its translation is CSAQGVGGDTQYF.

This chain links TRBV19 with TRBJ2-1; TRBD1 matches at 7 bases. With V trimmed by 10 bases and J by 3 bases, 12 bases remained unmatched. CDR3 length: 15 residues. The germline CDR1 and CDR2 sequences are LNHDA and SQIVND (reference sequence). The CDR3 region has the DNA TGTGCCACCGGTCAGCGACAGGGTGGCTACAATGAGCAGTTCTTC. Translating it yields CATGQRQGGYNEQFF.

The V call is TRBV10-3, the J call TRBJ2-1, with 7 bases identical to TRBD2. Germline V gene data show CDR1 as ENHRY and CDR2 as SYGVKD. The CDR3 length is 13 residues. The junction had 3 bases not matched to a gene; V was cut back by 4 bases and J by 6 bases. The CDR3 region is CAISGAGTNEQFF. CDR3 DNA sequence: TGTGCCATCAGTGGAGCGGGAACCAATGAGCAGTTCTTC.

The V gene is TRBV7-6, the J gene TRBJ2-4; 7 positions match TRBD2. The J call is doubtful: the DNA matches TRBJ2-7 better. Germline CDR1 reads SGHVS; CDR2 reads FNYEAQ. CDR3 size: 16 residues. For the CDR3, the DNA is TGTGCCAGCAGCTTAGAGGCTAGCGGTATACGATACGAGCAGTACTTC. This sequence encodes CASSLEASGIRYEQYF.

This clonotype showed up just a few times. V gene TRBV7-9 combines with J gene TRBJ2-7; D remains unclear. V gave up 3 bases and J gave up 6 bases, with 12 bases separating them. Germline assignment: CDR1 SEHNR and CDR2 FQNEAQ (reference sequence). This CDR3 contains 13 residues. In DNA form, the CDR3 reads TGTGCCAGCAGCTTCTTGACAACCGGCGAGCAGTACTTC. Residues: CASSFLTTGEQYF.

This clonotype was observed many times. The J gene is TRBJ2-7, the V gene TRBV7-2; 7 bases match TRBD2. The junction had 2 bases not matched to a gene; V was cut back by 1 base and J by 5 bases. The CDR3 is 13 amino acids. From germline, CDR1 is SGHTA and CDR2 FQGNSA. The CDR3 region has the DNA TGTGCCAGCAGCTTAGACCGGGAGGACGAGCAGTACTTC. Protein sequence: CASSLDREDEQYF.

This rearrangement joins TRBV9 to TRBJ2-1; 7 nucleotides line up with TRBD2. Germline CDR1 and CDR2: SGDLS and YYNGEE. The V segment lost 0 bases and the J segment 7 bases; nucleotides outside the gene matches: 4. The CDR3 has 14 residues. The DNA for the CDR3 is TGTGCCAGCAGCGTAGTGGGTAGCGGGAATGAGCAGTTCTTC. Its translation: CASSVVGSGNEQFF. Supplemented by reference TRBV9 and TRBJ2-1, the full variable domain reads DSGVTQTPKHLITATGQRVTLRCSPRSGDLSVYWYQQSLDQGLQFLIQYYNGEERAKGNILERFSAQQFPDLHSELNLSSLELGDSALYFCASSVVGSGNEQFFGPGTRLTVL.

The rearrangement links TRBV7-3 to TRBJ2-7, with 13 bases that match TRBD2. CDR3 length: 14 residues. CDR1 is SGHTA, CDR2 FQGTGA, per germline. After removal of 4 bases from V and 11 bases from J, the junction contained 8 bases not matched to a gene. CDR3 coding DNA: TGTGCCAGCAGCTCCCTGGGACTAGCGGGATCTGAGTACTTC. Amino acid sequence: CASSSLGLAGSEYF.

The chain links TRBV7-3 to TRBJ1-1, with D possibly matching TRBD1 (5 bases). This CDR3 has 14 amino acids. CDR1 SGHTA and CDR2 FQGTGA come from the germline V gene. Trimming pared 4 bases from V and 1 base from J, leaving 10 bases between. The CDR3 sequence is CASSYGAGNTEAFF. CDR3 sequence (DNA): TGTGCCAGCAGCTACGGGGCGGGGAACACTGAAGCTTTCTTT. Together with reference TRBV7-3 and TRBJ1-1, the CDR3 gives the full variable domain: GAGVSQTPSNKVTEKGKYVELRCDPISGHTALYWYRQSLGQGPEFLIYFQGTGAADDSGLPNDRFFAVRPEGSVSTLKIQRTERGDSAVYLCASSYGAGNTEAFFGQGTRLTVV.

There are a few counts of this clonotype. This CDR3 is CASSLVGSHNEQFF. Here the CDR3 DNA reads TGTGCCAGCAGCTTAGTCGGTAGCCACAATGAGCAGTTCTTC. The J gene is TRBJ2-1, the V gene TRBV7-2; D call uncertain. Germline values: CDR1 SGHTA, CDR2 FQGNSA. Trimming stripped 1 base from V and 5 bases from J, with 9 bases between. CDR3 length equals 14 residues.

Remarks on this clonotype: One end of the junction does not line up with germline, which may come from a read error. The genes are TRBV29-1 and TRBJ2-7, with 8 bases that match TRBD1. The length of the CDR3 is 12 residues. Germline CDR1 is SQVTM and CDR2 is ANQGSEA. CDR3 residues: CSVAGQASEQYF. DNA for the CDR3: TGCAGCGTTGCGGGACAGGCTTCCGAGCAGTACTTT.

This clonotype was counted between two and nine times. The chain couples TRBV7-9 to TRBJ2-5; D could derive from TRBD1 or TRBD2 (6 bases each). Germline V gene sequence: CDR1 SEHNR, CDR2 FQNEAQ (reference sequence). There are 13 residues in the CDR3. V was clipped by 8 bases and J by 4 bases, with 14 bases between them. The DNA for the CDR3 is TGTGCCAGCGGCCCGGGGGCCGGAGAGACCCAGTACTTC. Its protein is CASGPGAGETQYF.

V is TRBV7-9 and J is TRBJ2-5, with 7 positions matching TRBD1. Germline V lookup: CDR1 SEHNR, CDR2 FQNEAQ (reference sequence). The trim removed 6 bases at V and 11 bases at J, leaving 18 bases unmatched. The length of the CDR3 is 15 residues. The CDR3 sequence is CASSEEGAEGSEQYF. The DNA for the CDR3 is TGTGCCAGCAGTGAAGAGGGGGCAGAGGGTTCGGAGCAGTACTTC.

V gene TRBV3-1 combines with J gene TRBJ2-4; D gene uncertain. The assigned J gene may be wrong: the sequence end matches TRBJ2-7 better. The germline CDR1 and CDR2 sequences are LGHDT and YNNKEL (reference sequence). This CDR3 is built from 15 residues. The CDR3 sequence: CASSQVAVLYDEQYF. Written as DNA, the CDR3 is TGTGCCAGCAGCCAAGTGGCTGTTTTGTATGACGAGCAGTACTTC.

This clonotype was seen only once. V and J are TRBV28 and TRBJ1-6, with no clear D. Trimming cost V 4 bases and J 0 bases, with 7 bases left between them. The CDR3 is made up of 15 amino acids. Per the germline V gene, CDR1 is MDHEN and CDR2 is SYDVKM. This chain's CDR3 is CASSSVSSYNSPLHF. The CDR3 DNA sequence: TGTGCCAGCAGTTCCGTTAGCTCCTATAATTCACCCCTCCACTTT.

This clonotype has only one observation. J is TRBJ1-3 and V is TRBV20-1; tentatively, D is TRBD1 (5 bases). Deletions cut 2 bases from V and 1 base from J, with 18 bases between. Germline values: CDR1 DFQATT, CDR2 SNEGSKA (reference sequence). This CDR3 has 17 amino acids. Here the CDR3 DNA reads TGCAGTGCTAGACAAGGCAATTACAGGTTGTCTGGAAACACCATATATTTT. Protein product: CSARQGNYRLSGNTIYF.